The source of this T cell receptor (beta chain) is a study of spatial heterogeneity in lung cancer. Time point denoted: sample taken at primary tumor resection. Unsorted whole RNA samples from tumor, nontumor lung or frozen PBMC were sequenced. The donors, fewer than 90 patients with untreated early-stage non-small cell lung cancer, provided the samples. TCRdb recomputed calls from the 5' RACE reads with MiXCR, one row per CDR3 protein. Among several thousand distinct CDR3 sequences listed, around 16% were seen once. By its share, this clonotype is medium-sized. V lost 4 bases, J lost 2 bases, and 13 bases lay in between. Germline CDR1 reads SGHKS; CDR2 reads YYEKEE (reference sequence). The CDR3 totals 14 residues.

Sequences were derived from normal lung tissue next to the tumor, sampled at surgery. The TCR comes from a male donor with early-stage non-small cell lung cancer. This chain links TRBV5-5 with TRBJ2-7; D may correspond to TRBD1 or TRBD2 (5 bases each). The CDR3 loop is CASSRGRMTYEQYF. The DNA of the CDR3 is TGTGCCAGCAGCCGGGGACGGATGACCTACGAGCAGTACTTC. The full variable domain, rest sourced from reference TRBV5-5 and TRBJ2-7, is DAGVTQSPTHLIKTRGQQVTLRCSPISGHKSVSWYQQVLGQGPQFIFQYYEKEERGRGNFPDRFSARQFPNYSSELNVNALLLGDSALYLCASSRGRMTYEQYFGPGTRLTVT.